Each of the 14 T cell receptor beta chains below was sequenced from the same sample in a study of blood T cell repertoires in COVID-19. Only in-frame clones appear in the TCRdb table, and some are missing; sequencing was by immunoSEQ multiplex PCR. The sample carries almost 350,000 clones, 88% recorded once. Sequenced sample: PBMCs or T cells enriched from blood (not recorded which). The receptors stem from a woman between 25 and 40 years old who had been exposed to COVID-19.

The chain carries TRBV29-1 and TRBJ2-7; TRBD1 agrees at 7 bases. The junction had 12 bases not matched to a gene; V was cut back by 3 bases and J by 4 bases. The germline gives CDR1 SQVTM, CDR2 ANQGSEA. This CDR3 comprises 15 residues. Written as DNA, the CDR3 is TGCAGCGTTGAGGGAGACAGGGTAGGAGGTTACGAGCAGTACTTC. This gives the protein CSVEGDRVGGYEQYF.

V usage is TRBV9 and J usage is TRBJ2-1; 9 positions match TRBD1. Germline lookup yields CDR1 SGDLS and CDR2 YYNGEE. The CDR3 is 13 residues long. With V trimmed by 3 bases and J by 12 bases, 7 bases remained unmatched. The CDR3 reads CASSAGQGSGQFF. The DNA for the CDR3 is TGTGCCAGCAGCGCGGGACAGGGCTCAGGGCAGTTCTTC.

This chain connects TRBV19 to TRBJ2-7, with TRBD1 matching 10 bases. Germline CDR1 is LNHDA and CDR2 is SQIVND (reference sequence). The junction had 2 bases not matched to a gene; V was cut back by 3 bases and J by 3 bases. There are 14 residues in the CDR3. Here the CDR3 reads CASSIGTGDYEQYF. The CDR3 DNA reads TGTGCCAGTAGTATCGGGACAGGGGACTACGAGCAGTACTTC. The whole variable domain, remainder taken from reference TRBV19 and TRBJ2-7, is DGGITQSPKYLFRKEGQNVTLSCEQNLNHDAMYWYRQDPGQGLRLIYYSQIVNDFQKGDIAEGYSVSREKKESFPLTVTSAQKNPTAFYLCASSIGTGDYEQYFGPGTRLTVT.

V usage is TRBV3-1 (or the pseudogene TRBV3-2) and J usage is TRBJ1-1; TRBD1 matches 7 bases. This CDR3 is 15 amino acids long. The germline V gene has CDR1 LGHDT and CDR2 YNNKEL (reference sequence). The ends lost 5 bases at V and 0 bases at J; junction bases unmatched: 6. CDR3: CASSFRDRVNTEAFF. CDR3 coding DNA: TGTGCCAGCAGCTTCCGGGACAGAGTGAACACTGAAGCTTTCTTT.

The chain is built from TRBV7-9 and TRBJ2-5, with 9 nucleotides matching TRBD2. CDR3 length: 17 amino acids. J gave up 0 bases and V 5 bases, and 10 bases lay outside the gene matches. Germline V gene lookup returns CDR1 SEHNR and CDR2 FQNEAQ (reference sequence). As DNA, the CDR3 is TGTGCCAGCAGCCCAAAGCTGACTAGCGGAAACCAAGAGACCCAGTACTTC. As protein: CASSPKLTSGNQETQYF.

The table lists this clone with a count of one. The chain has TRBV7-9 and TRBJ2-7; 12 bases match TRBD1. This CDR3 region has 14 residues. Trimming at V came to 7 bases and at J to 4 bases, leaving 5 bases not matched to a gene. Per the germline V gene, CDR1 is SEHNR and CDR2 is FQNEAQ (reference sequence). The CDR3 bases are TGTGCCAGCACCGGGACAGGGGGCGGTTACGAGCAGTACTTC. This codes for CASTGTGGGYEQYF.

This chain connects TRBV5-1 to TRBJ2-5; the D gene is possibly TRBD1 (6 bases). The length of the CDR3 is 13 residues. Germline V CDR1 and CDR2: SGHRS, YFSETQ. The V and J ends lost 2 bases and 4 bases respectively, with 9 bases between them. DNA of the CDR3: TGCGCCAGCAGCTTTGTCAGGGGAGAGACCCAGTACTTC. This translates into CASSFVRGETQYF.

This chain joins TRBV29-1 and TRBJ2-7; 9 bases agree with TRBD2. The CDR3 is made up of 13 amino acids. Looked up from germline, CDR1 is SQVTM and CDR2 is ANQGSEA. Here the CDR3 reads CSAGGGRAVEQYF. For the CDR3, the DNA is TGCAGTGCTGGAGGCGGGAGGGCTGTCGAGCAGTACTTC.

V is TRBV7-3 and J is TRBJ2-3, with a possible D match to TRBD2 (6 bases). Trimming removed 3 bases at V and 3 bases at J, with 13 bases between. Germline lookup yields CDR1 SGHTA and CDR2 FQGTGA. The CDR3 spans 15 residues. This CDR3 is CASSFRDSRTDTQYF. The CDR3 nucleotides read TGTGCCAGCAGCTTCAGGGACTCGAGGACAGATACGCAGTATTTT.

CDR3 amino acids: CASSSRRGPTGELFF. The CDR3 region has the DNA TGTGCCAGCAGTTCACGGAGGGGGCCCACCGGGGAGCTGTTTTTT. The chain carries TRBV6-5 and TRBJ2-2; D perhaps matches TRBD1 (7 bases). The CDR3 has 15 amino acids. CDR1 is MNHEY, CDR2 SVGAGI, per germline. V lost 4 bases and J lost 4, with 13 bases in between.

The sample holds one count of this clone. The V gene is TRBV6-5, the J gene TRBJ1-2; the D gene is possibly TRBD1 (6 bases). Germline V CDR1 and CDR2: MNHEY, SVGAGI. Trimming left V 5 bases short and J 4 bases short, with 11 bases between. The CDR3 is 13 residues long. CDR3 loop: CASSQGHVYGYTF. CDR3 coding DNA: TGTGCCAGCAGTCAGGGACATGTCTATGGCTACACCTTC.

The chain uses TRBV7-3 and TRBJ2-2; tentatively, D is TRBD2 (6 bases). Looked up from germline, CDR1 is SGHTA and CDR2 is FQGTGA. The CDR3 sequence is 18 residues long. V lost 5 bases to trimming and J lost 5 bases, with 24 bases between them. This chain's CDR3 is CASSPPRGGIGWTGELFF. The DNA for the CDR3 is TGTGCCAGCAGCCCCCCCCGTGGCGGGATCGGGTGGACCGGGGAGCTGTTTTTT.

CDR3 DNA sequence: TGTGCCAGCAGGACCGACCTTTCGGGAGCGCCCTACGAGCAGTACTTC. It codes for CASRTDLSGAPYEQYF. This sequence joins TRBV5-4 and TRBJ2-7, with D possibly being TRBD2 (6 bases). Between the trimmed V and J ends, which lost 5 bases and 2 bases, there was a span of 20 bases. CDR1 and CDR2 (germline): SGHNT, YYREEE (reference sequence). The CDR3 consists of 16 residues.

Only one count was recorded for this clone. V and J are TRBV2 and TRBJ1-1; possible D gene TRBD1, 6 bases. V lost 2 bases to trimming and J lost 5 bases, with 9 bases between them. Germline CDR1 reads SNHLY; CDR2 reads FYNNEI. The length of the CDR3 is 13 residues. CDR3 nucleotide sequence: TGTGCCAGCAGTGAAACAGGGCAGACTGAAGCTTTCTTT. Its protein product is CASSETGQTEAFF.